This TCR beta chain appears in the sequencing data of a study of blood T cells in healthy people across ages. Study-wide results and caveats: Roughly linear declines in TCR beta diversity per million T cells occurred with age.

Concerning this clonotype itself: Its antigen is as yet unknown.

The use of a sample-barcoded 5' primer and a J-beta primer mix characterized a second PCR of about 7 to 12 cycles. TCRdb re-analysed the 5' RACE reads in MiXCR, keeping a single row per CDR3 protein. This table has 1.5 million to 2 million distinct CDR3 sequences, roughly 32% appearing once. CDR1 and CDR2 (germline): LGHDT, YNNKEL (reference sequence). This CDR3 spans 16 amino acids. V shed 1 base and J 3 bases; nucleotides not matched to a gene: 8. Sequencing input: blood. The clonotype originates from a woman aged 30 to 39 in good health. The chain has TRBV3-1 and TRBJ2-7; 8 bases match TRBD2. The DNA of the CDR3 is TGTGCCAGCAGCCAAGGGACTAGCCGATTCATCTACGAGCAGTACTTC. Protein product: CASSQGTSRFIYEQYF.